This TCR beta chain was identified in a study of blood T cell repertoires in COVID-19. V lost 3 bases to trimming and J lost 2 bases; unmatched junction nucleotides: 6. Germline V gives CDR1 SEHNR, CDR2 FQNEAQ (reference sequence). This CDR3 has 15 residues. Grouping used clinical history reported by participants in a survey and questionnaire. Exposed participants encountered a COVID-19 case during the 2 weeks preceding study entry. Here immunoSEQ multiplex PCR was the method, and the copy in TCRdb shows in-frame clones only, minus some. The table lists a few hundred thousand clones, approximately 86% of them singletons.

This receptor was taken from a young woman who had been exposed to COVID-19. Sequenced sample: PBMCs or T cells enriched from blood (not recorded which). The V and J genes are TRBV7-9 and TRBJ2-7; 8 bases are a match to TRBD1. This CDR3 is CASSFRSGGPYEQYF. The CDR3 coding sequence is TGTGCCAGCAGCTTCCGGTCAGGGGGCCCCTACGAGCAGTACTTC.